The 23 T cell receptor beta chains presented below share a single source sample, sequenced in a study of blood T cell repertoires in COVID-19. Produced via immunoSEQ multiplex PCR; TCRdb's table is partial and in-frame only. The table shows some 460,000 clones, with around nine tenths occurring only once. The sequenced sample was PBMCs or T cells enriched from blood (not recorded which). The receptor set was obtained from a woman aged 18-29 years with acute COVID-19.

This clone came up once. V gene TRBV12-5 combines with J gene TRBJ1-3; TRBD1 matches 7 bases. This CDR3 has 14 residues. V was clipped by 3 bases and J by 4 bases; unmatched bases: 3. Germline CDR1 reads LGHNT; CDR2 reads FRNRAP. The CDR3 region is CASGFPTGGNTIYF. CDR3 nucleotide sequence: TGTGCTAGTGGTTTCCCGACAGGGGGAAACACCATATATTTT.

CDR3 DNA sequence: TGTGCCAGCAGTTTAGAAGCCTCCTACAATGAGCAGTTCTTC. Translating gives CASSLEASYNEQFF. The genes are TRBV27 and TRBJ2-1; unclear D gene. Germline lookup yields CDR1 MNHEY and CDR2 SMNVEV (reference sequence). Trimming stripped 2 bases from V and 0 bases from J, with 5 bases between. This CDR3 comprises 14 residues.

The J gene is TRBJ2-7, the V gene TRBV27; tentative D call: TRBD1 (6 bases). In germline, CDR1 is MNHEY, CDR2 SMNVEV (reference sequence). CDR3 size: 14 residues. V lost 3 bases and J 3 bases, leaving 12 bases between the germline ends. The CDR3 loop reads CASSFQAGDYEQYF. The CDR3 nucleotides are TGTGCCAGCAGTTTCCAAGCAGGGGACTACGAGCAGTACTTC.

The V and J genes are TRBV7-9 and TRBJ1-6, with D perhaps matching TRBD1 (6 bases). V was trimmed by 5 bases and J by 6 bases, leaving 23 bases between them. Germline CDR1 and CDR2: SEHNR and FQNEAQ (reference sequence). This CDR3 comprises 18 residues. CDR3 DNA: TGTGCCAGCAGCCATCACCTCGGGGCGGGGGGCCTTAATTCACCCCTCCACTTT. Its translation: CASSHHLGAGGLNSPLHF.

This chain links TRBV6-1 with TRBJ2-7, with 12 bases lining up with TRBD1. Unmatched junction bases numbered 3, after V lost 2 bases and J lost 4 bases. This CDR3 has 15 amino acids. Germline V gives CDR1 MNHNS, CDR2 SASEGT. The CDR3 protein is CASSERDRGQYEQYF. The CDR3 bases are TGTGCCAGCAGTGAAAGGGACAGGGGGCAATACGAGCAGTACTTC.

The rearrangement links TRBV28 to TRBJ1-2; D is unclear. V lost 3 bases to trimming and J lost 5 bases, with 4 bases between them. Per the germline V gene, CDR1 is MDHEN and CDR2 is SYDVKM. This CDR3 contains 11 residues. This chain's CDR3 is CASSFQYGYTF. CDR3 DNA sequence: TGTGCCAGCAGTTTCCAGTATGGCTACACCTTC.

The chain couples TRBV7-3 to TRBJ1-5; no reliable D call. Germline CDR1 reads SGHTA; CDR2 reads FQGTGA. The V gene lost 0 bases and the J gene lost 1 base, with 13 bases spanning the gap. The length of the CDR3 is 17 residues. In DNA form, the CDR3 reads TGTGCCAGCAGCTTAACGGTCGGGAGCGTGAGCAATCAGCCCCAGCATTTT. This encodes CASSLTVGSVSNQPQHF.

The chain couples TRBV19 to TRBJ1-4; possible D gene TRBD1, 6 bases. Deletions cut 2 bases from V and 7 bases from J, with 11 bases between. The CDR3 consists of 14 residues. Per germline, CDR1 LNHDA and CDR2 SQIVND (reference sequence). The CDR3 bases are TGTGCCAGTAGTATACAGGGGCCGTCTGAAAAACTGTTTTTT. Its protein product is CASSIQGPSEKLFF.

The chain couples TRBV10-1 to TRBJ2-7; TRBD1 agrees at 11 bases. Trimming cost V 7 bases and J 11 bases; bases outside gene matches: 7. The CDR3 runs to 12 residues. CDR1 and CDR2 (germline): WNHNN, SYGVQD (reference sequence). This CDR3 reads CASNNGQGAKYF. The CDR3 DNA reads TGCGCCAGCAACAACGGACAGGGGGCTAAGTACTTC.

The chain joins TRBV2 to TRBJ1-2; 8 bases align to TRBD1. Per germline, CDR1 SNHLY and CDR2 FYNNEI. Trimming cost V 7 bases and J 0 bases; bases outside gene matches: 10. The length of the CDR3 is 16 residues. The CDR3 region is CASIRDRSPPNYGYTF. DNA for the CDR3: TGTGCCAGCATCAGGGACAGGAGTCCTCCTAACTATGGCTACACCTTC.

The CDR3: CASSLAFWATRDSEETQYF. CDR3 in DNA: TGTGCCAGCAGCTTGGCCTTTTGGGCTACCCGGGACTCAGAAGAGACCCAGTACTTC. This chain uses TRBV5-4 with TRBJ2-5, with D possibly being TRBD2 (6 bases). Between the trimmed V and J ends, which lost 0 bases and 3 bases, there was a span of 24 bases. Per germline, CDR1 SGHNT and CDR2 YYREEE (reference sequence). CDR3 size: 19 residues.

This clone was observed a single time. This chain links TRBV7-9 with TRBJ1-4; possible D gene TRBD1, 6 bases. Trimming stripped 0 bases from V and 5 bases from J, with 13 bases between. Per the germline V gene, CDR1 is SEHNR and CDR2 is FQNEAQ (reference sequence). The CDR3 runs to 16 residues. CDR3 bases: TGTGCCAGCAGCTTAGCGGGCACAGGGAACAATGAAAAACTGTTTTTT. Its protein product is CASSLAGTGNNEKLFF. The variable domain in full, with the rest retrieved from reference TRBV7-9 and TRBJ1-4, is DTGVSQNPRHKITKRGQNVTFRCDPISEHNRLYWYRQTLGQGPEFLTYFQNEAQLEKSRLLSDRFSAERPKGSFSTLEIQRTEQGDSAMYLCASSLAGTGNNEKLFFGSGTQLSVL.

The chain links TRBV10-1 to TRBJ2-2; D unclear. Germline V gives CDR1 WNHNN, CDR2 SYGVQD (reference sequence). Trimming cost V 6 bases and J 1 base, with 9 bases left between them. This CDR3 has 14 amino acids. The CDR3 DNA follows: TGCGCCAGCAGGAGGCTTATGAACACCGGGGAGCTGTTTTTT. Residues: CASRRLMNTGELFF.

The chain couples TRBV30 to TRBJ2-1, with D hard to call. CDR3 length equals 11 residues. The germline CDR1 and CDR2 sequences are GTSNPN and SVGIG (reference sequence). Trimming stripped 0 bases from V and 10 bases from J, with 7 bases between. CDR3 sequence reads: CAWSVTREQFF. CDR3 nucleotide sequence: TGTGCCTGGAGTGTCACTCGCGAGCAGTTCTTC. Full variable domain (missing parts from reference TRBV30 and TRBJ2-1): SQTIHQWPATLVQPVGSPLSLECTVEGTSNPNLYWYRQAAGRGLQLLFYSVGIGQISSEVPQNLSASRPQDRQFILSSKKLLLSDSGFYLCAWSVTREQFFGPGTRLTVL.

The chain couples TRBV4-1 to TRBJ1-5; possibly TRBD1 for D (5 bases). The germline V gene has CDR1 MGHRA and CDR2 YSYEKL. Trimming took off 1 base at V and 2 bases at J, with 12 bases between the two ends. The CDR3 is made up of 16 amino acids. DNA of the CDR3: TGCGCCAGCAGCCAAGTTTTGAGACAGCGCAATCAGCCCCAGCATTTT. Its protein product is CASSQVLRQRNQPQHF.

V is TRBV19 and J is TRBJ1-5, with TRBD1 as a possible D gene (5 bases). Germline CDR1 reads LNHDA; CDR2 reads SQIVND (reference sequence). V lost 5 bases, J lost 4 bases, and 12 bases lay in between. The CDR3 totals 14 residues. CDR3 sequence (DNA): TGTGCCAGTAGTCCTCGACAGCGTAATCAGCCCCAGCATTTT. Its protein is CASSPRQRNQPQHF.

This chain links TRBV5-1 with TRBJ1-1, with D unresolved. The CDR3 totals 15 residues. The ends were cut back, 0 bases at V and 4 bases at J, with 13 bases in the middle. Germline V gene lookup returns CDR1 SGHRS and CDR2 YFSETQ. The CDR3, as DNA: TGCGCCAGCAGCTTGGGCCATAGTACAGCCACTGAAGCTTTCTTT. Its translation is CASSLGHSTATEAFF. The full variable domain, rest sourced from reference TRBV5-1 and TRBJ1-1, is KAGVTQTPRYLIKTRGQQVTLSCSPISGHRSVSWYQQTPGQGLQFLFEYFSETQRNKGNFPGRFSGRQFSNSRSEMNVSTLELGDSALYLCASSLGHSTATEAFFGQGTRLTVV.

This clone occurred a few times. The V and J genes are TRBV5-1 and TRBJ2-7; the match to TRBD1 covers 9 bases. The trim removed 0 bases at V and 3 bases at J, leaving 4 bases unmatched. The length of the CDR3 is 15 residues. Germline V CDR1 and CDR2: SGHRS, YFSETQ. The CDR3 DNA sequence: TGCGCCAGCAGCTTGGGGGACAGGGCTTACTACGAGCAGTACTTC. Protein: CASSLGDRAYYEQYF. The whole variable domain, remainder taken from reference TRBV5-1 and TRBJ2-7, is KAGVTQTPRYLIKTRGQQVTLSCSPISGHRSVSWYQQTPGQGLQFLFEYFSETQRNKGNFPGRFSGRQFSNSRSEMNVSTLELGDSALYLCASSLGDRAYYEQYFGPGTRLTVT.

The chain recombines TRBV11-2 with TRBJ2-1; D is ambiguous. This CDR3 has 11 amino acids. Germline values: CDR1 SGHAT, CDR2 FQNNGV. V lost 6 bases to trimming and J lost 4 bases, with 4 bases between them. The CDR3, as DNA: TGTGCCAGCAGGAGTTACAATGAGCAGTTCTTC. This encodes CASRSYNEQFF.

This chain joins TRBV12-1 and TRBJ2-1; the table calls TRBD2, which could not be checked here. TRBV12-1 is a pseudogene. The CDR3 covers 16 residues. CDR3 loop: CASSPLGLAGYNEQFF. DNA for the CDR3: TGTGCCAGCAGCCCGTTGGGACTAGCGGGTTACAATGAGCAGTTCTTC.

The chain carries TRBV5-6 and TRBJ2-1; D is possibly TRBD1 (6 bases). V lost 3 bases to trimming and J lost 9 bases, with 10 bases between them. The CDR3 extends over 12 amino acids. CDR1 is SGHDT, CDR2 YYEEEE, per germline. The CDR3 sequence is CASSSTGGEQFF. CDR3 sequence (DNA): TGTGCCAGCAGCTCGACAGGAGGTGAGCAGTTCTTC.

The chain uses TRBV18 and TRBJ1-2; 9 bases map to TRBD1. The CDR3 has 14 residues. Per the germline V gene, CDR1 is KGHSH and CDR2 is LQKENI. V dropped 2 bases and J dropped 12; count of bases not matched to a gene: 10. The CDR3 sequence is CASSPTGGGPLDTF. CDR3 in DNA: TGTGCCAGCTCACCAACAGGGGGCGGCCCCTTAGACACCTTC.

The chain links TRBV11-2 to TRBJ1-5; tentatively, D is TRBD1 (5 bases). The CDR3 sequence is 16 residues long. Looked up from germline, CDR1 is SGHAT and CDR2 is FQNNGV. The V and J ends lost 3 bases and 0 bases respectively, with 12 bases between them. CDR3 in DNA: TGTGCCAGCAGCTTGGGGGGACGTGATAGCAATCAGCCCCAGCATTTT. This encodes CASSLGGRDSNQPQHF. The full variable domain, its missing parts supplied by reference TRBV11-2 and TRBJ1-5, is EAGVAQSPRYKIIEKRQSVAFWCNPISGHATLYWYQQILGQGPKLLIQFQNNGVVDDSQLPKDRFSAERLKGVDSTLKIQPAKLEDSAVYLCASSLGGRDSNQPQHFGDGTRLSIL.